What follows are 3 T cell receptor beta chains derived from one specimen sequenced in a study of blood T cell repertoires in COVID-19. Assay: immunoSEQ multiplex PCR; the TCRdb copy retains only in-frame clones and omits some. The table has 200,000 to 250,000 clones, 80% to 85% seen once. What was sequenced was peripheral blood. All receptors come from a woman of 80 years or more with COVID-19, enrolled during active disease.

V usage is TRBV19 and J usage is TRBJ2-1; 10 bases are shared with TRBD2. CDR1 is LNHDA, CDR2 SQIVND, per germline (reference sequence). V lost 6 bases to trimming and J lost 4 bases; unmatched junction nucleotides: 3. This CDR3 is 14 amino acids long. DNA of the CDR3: TGTGCCAGTAGGTGGACTAGCGGTTACAATGAGCAGTTCTTC. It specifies CASRWTSGYNEQFF.

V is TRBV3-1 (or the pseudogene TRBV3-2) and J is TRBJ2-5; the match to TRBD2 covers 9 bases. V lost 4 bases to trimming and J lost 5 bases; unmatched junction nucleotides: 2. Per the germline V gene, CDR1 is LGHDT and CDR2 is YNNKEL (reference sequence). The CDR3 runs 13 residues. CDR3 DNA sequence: TGTGCCAGCAGCCGACTAGCGGCCGAGACCCAGTACTTC. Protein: CASSRLAAETQYF.

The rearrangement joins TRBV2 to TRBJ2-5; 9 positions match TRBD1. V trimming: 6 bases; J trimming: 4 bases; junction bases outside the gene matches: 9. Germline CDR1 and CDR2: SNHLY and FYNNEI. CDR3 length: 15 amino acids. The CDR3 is CASRETGGFAETQYF. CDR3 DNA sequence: TGTGCCAGCAGGGAGACAGGGGGGTTTGCAGAGACCCAGTACTTC. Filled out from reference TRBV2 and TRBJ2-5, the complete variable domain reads EPEVTQTPSHQVTQMGQEVILRCVPISNHLYFYWYRQILGQKVEFLVSFYNNEISEKSEIFDDQFSVERPDGSNFTLKIRSTKLEDSAMYFCASRETGGFAETQYFGPGTRLLVL.